This paragraph reports one T cell receptor (beta chain). Researchers report isolating at least 6.5 million PBMCs per sample. The sample comes from a study of blood T cells in healthy people across ages. The V and J ends lost 8 bases and 14 bases, in that order; junction bases with no gene match: 16. The V gene's germline CDR1 is SGHAT and CDR2 FQNNGV. This CDR3 comprises 15 residues. Sample-barcoded 5' priming and a J-beta primer mix drove a second PCR of about 6 to 12 cycles. TCRdb processed the 5' RACE reads anew with MiXCR; each CDR3 protein has one entry. The sample shows around 750,000 distinct CDR3 sequences, 50% to 65% of them seen only once.

The receptor was isolated from a man older than 75 in good health. The gene calls are TRBV11-2 and TRBJ2-3, with 13 bases lining up with TRBD2. The sequencing input was blood. The CDR3 bases are TGTGCCAGCCTCGGACTAGCGGGAGAACACAGAGACGCGTATTTT. This translates into CASLGLAGEHRDAYF.